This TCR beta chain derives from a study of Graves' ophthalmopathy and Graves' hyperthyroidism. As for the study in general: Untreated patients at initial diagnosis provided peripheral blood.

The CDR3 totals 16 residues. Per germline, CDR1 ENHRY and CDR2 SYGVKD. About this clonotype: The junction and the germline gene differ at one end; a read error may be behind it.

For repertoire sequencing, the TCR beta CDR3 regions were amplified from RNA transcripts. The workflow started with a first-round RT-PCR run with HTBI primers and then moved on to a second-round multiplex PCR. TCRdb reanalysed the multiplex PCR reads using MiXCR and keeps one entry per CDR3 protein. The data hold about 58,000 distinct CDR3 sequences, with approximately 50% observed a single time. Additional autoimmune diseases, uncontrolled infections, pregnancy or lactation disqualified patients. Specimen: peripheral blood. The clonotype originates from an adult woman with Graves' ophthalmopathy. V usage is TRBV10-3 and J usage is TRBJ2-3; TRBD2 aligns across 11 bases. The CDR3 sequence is CAISEGASGRTDTQYF. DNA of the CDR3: TGTGCCATCAGTGAGGGGGCTAGCGGGAGGACAGATACACAGTATTTT.